The subject of this entry is one T cell receptor beta chain. The antigen is not known. This CDR3 is built from 13 residues. Germline CDR1 is WNHNN and CDR2 is SYGVQD (reference sequence). Trimming took off 3 bases at V and 4 bases at J, with 10 bases between the two ends. This sample was taken from a study of cytomegalovirus exposure and HLA in healthy donors. Study-level results: A prior analysis recorded that most TCR beta V segments were productive about 90% or about 30% of the time. An ancestry cluster, one associated with Asian ancestry, reportedly showed fewer N-insertions than the 666-donor mean in a later analysis. The authors listed approximately 160 TCR beta chains as cytomegalovirus-associated.

PCR employed 60 Vbeta and 13 Jbeta primers. Repertoires were generated with immunoSEQ multiplex PCR, while TCRdb's copy carries only in-frame clones and drops some. The data contain around 130,000 clones, just over 70% of them seen just once; the ten biggest clones take up more than 2.5%. The chain is built from TRBV10-1 and TRBJ2-7; D not resolved. The sequence was collected from a woman in her fifties or sixties in good health and CMV-seropositive. The specimen was PBMCs. Written as DNA, the CDR3 is TGCGCCAGCAGTGATGTCGGTTCATACGAGCAGTACTTC. It yields the protein CASSDVGSYEQYF.